This T cell receptor beta chain appears in the sequencing data of a study of a mutant IDH1 vaccine in newly diagnosed glioma. Study overall: The start of vaccination came 4-6 weeks after radiotherapy alone, or with temozolomide cycles. An approximately 62% male, approximately 38% female split and a mean age of 40.4 years characterized treated patients.

Only in-frame clones appear in the TCRdb table, and some are missing; sequencing was by immunoSEQ multiplex PCR. The sample contains around 55,000 clones, 80% of which appear only once. Time point indicated: week 23, last vaccination. A 20-mer mutant IDH1 peptide at 300 ug was injected subcutaneously with topical imiquimod. New WHO grade 3 or 4 IDH1-mutant, ATRX-lost astrocytomas were present in all donors. As for this clone: Its antigen is not known.

The V gene lost 5 bases and the J gene lost 4 bases, with 12 bases spanning the gap. CDR1 SGHTA and CDR2 FQGNSA come from the germline V gene. CDR3 length: 15 residues. The receptor was derived from a man in his forties or fifties with glioma. Sequences were derived from PBMCs, sampled from a glioma patient whose treatment included an IDH1 peptide vaccine. The rearrangement links TRBV7-2 to TRBJ1-6; D uncertain. The CDR3 DNA reads TGTGCCAGCAGCCCCAGACGGCAGTATAATTCACCCCTCCACTTT. This sequence encodes CASSPRRQYNSPLHF.